A selection of T cell receptor beta chains follows, all from one sample in a study of T-cell reconstitution after alpha-beta-depleted transplantation in children. MiXCR, applied by TCRdb to the PCR reads, yields one record per CDR3 protein. The sample records around 960,000 distinct CDR3 sequences, roughly 29% being singletons. The sample was PBMCs, mostly from graft donor cells, taken 360 days after TCRalphabeta/CD19-depleted stem cell transplant. The receptors were sampled from a boy under two years old who had a stem cell transplant for SCID, so the T cells may come from the graft donor. CDR3s include the opening cysteine and the closing phenylalanine or tryptophan. The order of the fields is D gene, CDR3 length, V gene, J gene, clone size, CDR3 protein, CDR3 DNA. D genes are given only for firm matches. The size field is filled for only some rows; it gives once, few, many or a size class.

>NA|16|TRBV5-1|TRBJ1-6|NA
CASSLGSRGRSSSLHF
TGCGCCAGCAGCTTGGGGAGCAGAGGAAGAAGTTCAAGCCTCCACTTT
>TRBD1|15|TRBV10-3|TRBJ1-6|few
CAIREEQGPLSPLHF
TGTGCCATCAGGGAAGAACAGGGGCCCCTTTCACCCCTCCACTTT
>NA|16|TRBV4-3|TRBJ1-1|few
CASSQGYRARGTEAFF
TGCGCCAGCAGCCAAGGTTACCGCGCTCGGGGGACTGAAGCTTTCTTT
>TRBD1|15|TRBV11-2|TRBJ2-3|few
CASSLQGFYTDTQYF
TGTGCCAGCAGCCTACAGGGGTTTTACACAGATACGCAGTATTTT
>NA|14|TRBV20-1|TRBJ2-3|NA
CSAQTGTGTDTQYF
TGCAGTGCTCAGACCGGGACTGGCACAGATACGCAGTATTTT
>TRBD2|18|TRBV11-2|TRBJ2-2|few
CASSPTSGGAVDTGELFF
TGTGCCAGCAGCCCCACTAGCGGGGGGGCCGTTGACACCGGGGAGCTGTTTTTT
>NA|14|TRBV20-1|TRBJ2-2|few
CSASLGAYTGELFF
TGCAGTGCTAGTTTGGGGGCCTACACCGGGGAGCTGTTTTTT
>NA|14|TRBV28|TRBJ2-3|few
CASSFRRPTDTQYF
TGTGCCAGCAGTTTCCGGCGGCCCACAGATACGCAGTATTTT
>NA|15|TRBV12-3/TRBV12-4|TRBJ1-5|NA
CASSFGIIGNQPQHF
TGTGCCAGCAGTTTTGGGATAATTGGGAATCAGCCCCAGCATTTT
>TRBD2|14|TRBV20-1|TRBJ2-7|NA
CSARGPLAAYEQYF
TGCAGTGCTAGAGGCCCACTAGCGGCCTACGAGCAGTACTTC
>NA|14|TRBV4-1|TRBJ2-1|NA
CASSRGTGHNEQFF
TGCGCCAGCAGCCGTGGGACGGGACATAATGAGCAGTTCTTC
>NA|15|TRBV4-3|TRBJ2-5|NA
CASSQDIGKGETQYF
TGCGCCAGCAGCCAAGATATAGGCAAGGGAGAGACCCAGTACTTC
>NA|14|TRBV10-3|TRBJ2-5|few
CAISTLGDPETQYF
TGTGCCATCAGTACCTTAGGGGACCCAGAGACCCAGTACTTC
>TRBD2|17|TRBV5-1|TRBJ2-1|few
CASSLVFRGRENNEQFF
TGCGCCAGCAGCTTGGTTTTTCGTGGGCGGGAGAACAATGAGCAGTTCTTC
>TRBD2|17|TRBV6-5|TRBJ2-1|few
CASSYSLLAVTYNEQFF
TGTGCCAGCAGTTACTCGCTCCTAGCGGTGACCTACAATGAGCAGTTCTTC
>TRBD1|19|TRBV5-4|TRBJ1-1|NA
CASSLGIRTGRNLNTEAFF
TGTGCCAGCAGCTTGGGTATTCGGACAGGTAGGAACTTGAACACTGAAGCTTTCTTT
>TRBD1|12|TRBV29-1|TRBJ2-7|NA
CSVRTGLYEQYF
TGCAGCGTCCGGACAGGCCTCTACGAGCAGTACTTC
>NA|15|TRBV7-2|TRBJ2-7|NA
CASSHQGRRGYEQYF
TGTGCCAGCAGCCATCAGGGTCGACGTGGGTACGAGCAGTACTTC
>NA|14|TRBV27|TRBJ2-7|NA
CASSLDRVGYEQYF
TGTGCCAGCAGTTTGGATAGGGTGGGCTACGAGCAGTACTTC
>TRBD1|14|TRBV2|TRBJ1-5|once
CASSSGQVGQPQHF
TGTGCCAGCAGTAGTGGACAGGTCGGGCAGCCCCAGCATTTT
>NA|14|TRBV7-2|TRBJ2-1|few
CASSFTGLVNEQFF
TGTGCCAGCAGCTTCACAGGGTTGGTAAATGAGCAGTTCTTC
>TRBD1|14|TRBV27|TRBJ2-7|few
CASSLDRAGSEQYF
TGTGCCAGCAGTTTAGACAGGGCTGGGTCCGAGCAGTACTTC
>TRBD1|15|TRBV9|TRBJ2-7|few
CASSVALGQATEQYF
TGTGCCAGCAGCGTAGCCCTGGGACAGGCAACCGAGCAGTACTTC
>NA|15|TRBV11-2|TRBJ2-3|few
CASSPRPSSTDTQYF
TGTGCCAGCAGCCCCCGACCCTCTAGCACAGATACGCAGTATTTT